The 15 T cell receptor beta chains presented below share a single source sample, sequenced in a study of somatic mutations in cytotoxic T cells in rheumatoid arthritis. Clones were sequenced by immunoSEQ multiplex PCR, and TCRdb holds only the in-frame ones, with some missing. The table records about 18,000 clones, almost 85% of them present only once. Sequencing used CD8+ T cells sorted from blood. These TCRs come from an adult with rheumatoid arthritis.

The genes are TRBV4-1 and TRBJ2-5; 9 nucleotides line up with TRBD1. The CDR3 runs 17 residues. The V gene end was trimmed by 0 bases and the J gene end by 4 bases; junction bases not matched to a gene: 9. CDR1 and CDR2 from the germline V gene are MGHRA and YSYEKL. CDR3 in DNA: TGCGCCAGCAGCCAAGATTCACCGGGACAGGGAGGAGAGACCCAGTACTTC. This sequence encodes CASSQDSPGQGGETQYF.

The chain carries TRBV27 and TRBJ2-1; D not resolved. Germline CDR1 reads MNHEY; CDR2 reads SMNVEV (reference sequence). Trimming cost V 3 bases and J 3 bases, with 6 bases left between them. The CDR3 has 13 amino acids. For the CDR3, the DNA is TGTGCCAGCAGTTTTAATCTCTACAATGAGCAGTTCTTC. This gives the protein CASSFNLYNEQFF.

This clone has more than one count but fewer than ten. The genes are TRBV18 and TRBJ1-2; the D gene is possibly TRBD1 (5 bases). The CDR3 covers 16 residues. Trimming removed 2 bases from V and 0 bases from J, with 13 bases in between. CDR1 and CDR2 from the germline V gene are KGHSH and LQKENI. The CDR3 loop reads CASSPLEGSPNYGYTF. In DNA form, the CDR3 reads TGTGCCAGCTCACCATTAGAGGGGTCTCCTAACTATGGCTACACCTTC.

This chain connects TRBV13 to TRBJ1-2, with D perhaps TRBD1 (5 bases). Germline CDR1 PRHDT, CDR2 FYEKMQ (reference sequence). Deletions cut 4 bases from V and 8 bases from J, with 17 bases between. This CDR3 contains 14 residues. CDR3 in amino acids: CASSSMRGGDGYTF. CDR3 nucleotides: TGTGCCAGCAGCTCCATGAGGGGAGGTGACGGCTACACCTTC. Looking up the rest from reference TRBV13 and TRBJ1-2 gives the full variable domain: AAGVIQSPRHLIKEKRETATLKCYPIPRHDTVYWYQQGPGQDPQFLISFYEKMQSDKGSIPDRFSAQQFSDYHSELNMSSLELGDSALYFCASSSMRGGDGYTFGSGTRLTVV.

The chain is built from TRBV5-4 and TRBJ1-4; 7 bases fit TRBD1. This CDR3 comprises 17 residues. Unmatched junction bases numbered 13, after V lost 4 bases and J lost 4 bases. Germline values: CDR1 SGHNT, CDR2 YYREEE (reference sequence). The CDR3 DNA sequence: TGTGCCAGCAGCCGTATGAAAGGGGGCGAGGGTAATGAAAAACTGTTTTTT. The encoded protein is CASSRMKGGEGNEKLFF.

This clone was counted only a few times. V is TRBV25-1 and J is TRBJ1-1, with D maybe TRBD1 (6 bases). This CDR3 has 15 amino acids. CDR1 is MGHDK and CDR2 is SYGVNS in the germline V gene. Trimming stripped 0 bases from V and 1 base from J, with 9 bases between. The CDR3 DNA reads TGTGCCAGCAGTGAATACGGGACACAGAACACTGAAGCTTTCTTT. Translating it yields CASSEYGTQNTEAFF. Using reference TRBV25-1 and TRBJ1-1 for the parts outside the CDR3, the full variable domain is EADIYQTPRYLVIGTGKKITLECSQTMGHDKMYWYQQDPGMELHLIHYSYGVNSTEKGDLSSESTVSRIRTEHFPLTLESARPSHTSQYLCASSEYGTQNTEAFFGQGTRLTVV.

This chain links TRBV27 with TRBJ1-5; possibly TRBD1 for D (6 bases). CDR3 length equals 13 residues. Per the germline V gene, CDR1 is MNHEY and CDR2 is SMNVEV (reference sequence). V gave up 9 bases and J gave up 0 bases, with 9 bases separating them. The CDR3 loop reads CASGQYSNQPQHF. Here the CDR3 DNA reads TGTGCCAGTGGACAGTATAGCAATCAGCCCCAGCATTTT.

The chain is built from TRBV5-5 and TRBJ2-2; perhaps TRBD2 as D (5 bases). CDR3 length equals 14 residues. From germline, CDR1 is SGHKS and CDR2 YYEKEE (reference sequence). Between the trimmed V and J ends, which lost 3 bases and 4 bases, there was a span of 10 bases. CDR3 loop: CASSWTGTTGELFF. CDR3 DNA sequence: TGTGCCAGCAGCTGGACGGGAACCACCGGGGAGCTGTTTTTT. The complete variable domain, with remaining parts taken from reference TRBV5-5 and TRBJ2-2, reads DAGVTQSPTHLIKTRGQQVTLRCSPISGHKSVSWYQQVLGQGPQFIFQYYEKEERGRGNFPDRFSARQFPNYSSELNVNALLLGDSALYLCASSWTGTTGELFFGEGSRLTVL.

V gene TRBV19 combines with J gene TRBJ1-2; D perhaps matches TRBD1 (5 bases). Germline loops: CDR1 LNHDA, CDR2 SQIVND (reference sequence). V lost 5 bases to trimming and J lost 8 bases, with 9 bases between them. The CDR3 totals 11 residues. CDR3 loop: CASSSQGGYTF. The CDR3 nucleotides read TGTGCCAGTAGTTCCCAGGGAGGCTACACCTTC.

This sequence joins TRBV6-5 and TRBJ2-5; TRBD1 agrees at 9 bases. Germline V gene lookup returns CDR1 MNHEY and CDR2 SVGAGI. CDR3 length: 15 residues. Trimming took 4 bases from V and 8 from J; bases not matched to a gene: 11. Here the CDR3 reads CASSSGTGYKITQYF. In DNA, the CDR3 is TGTGCCAGCAGTTCCGGGACAGGGTACAAGATTACCCAGTACTTC.

The chain carries TRBV4-1 and TRBJ2-7, with D perhaps TRBD2 (5 bases). Looked up from germline, CDR1 is MGHRA and CDR2 is YSYEKL. The CDR3 runs to 13 residues. V was pared by 4 bases and J by 5 bases, with 12 bases between. CDR3 nucleotide sequence: TGCGCCAGCAGCCCGCTAGCTGGTAACGAGCAGTACTTC. Translating gives CASSPLAGNEQYF.

J is TRBJ1-2 and V is TRBV27; D possibly corresponds to TRBD1 (5 bases). The CDR3 consists of 14 residues. With 5 bases removed from V and 5 bases from J, the gap between germline ends came to 15 bases. CDR1 and CDR2 (germline): MNHEY, SMNVEV (reference sequence). The CDR3 loop is CASSGYKGMYGYTF. The CDR3 DNA reads TGTGCCAGCAGTGGTTATAAGGGGATGTATGGCTACACCTTC.

This sequence joins TRBV6-1 and TRBJ2-3, with 9 positions matching TRBD2. The CDR3 length is 15 residues. Germline V gene sequence: CDR1 MNHNS, CDR2 SASEGT. After removal of 6 bases from V and 3 bases from J, the junction contained 7 bases not matched to a gene. The CDR3 reads CASSDLAGKTDTQYF. The CDR3 DNA follows: TGTGCCAGCAGCGATCTAGCGGGGAAGACAGATACGCAGTATTTT.

This clone was counted once. The chain couples TRBV7-6 to TRBJ1-6; D possibly corresponds to TRBD1 (5 bases). The CDR3 is 14 residues long. The germline V and J ends were trimmed by 2 bases and 13 bases, with 15 bases remaining between them. Germline lookup yields CDR1 SGHVS and CDR2 FNYEAQ. CDR3 amino acids: CASSLSTDLGPLHF. The CDR3 coding sequence is TGTGCCAGCAGCTTATCGACAGACCTGGGGCCCCTCCACTTT.

The chain couples TRBV4-2 to TRBJ2-7, with 7 positions matching TRBD1. Germline V gene sequence: CDR1 LGHNA, CDR2 YNFKEQ. J was trimmed by 3 bases and V by 0 bases; bases with no gene match: 8. The CDR3 contains 16 residues. The CDR3 bases are TGTGCCAGCAGCCAAGAAACAGGGGTCCCATTCTACGAGCAGTACTTC. It specifies CASSQETGVPFYEQYF.